The subject of this entry is one T cell receptor beta chain. Relative to the germline gene, one junction end is altered; a read error may explain this. This sample was taken from a study of tumor-infiltrating lymphocytes in primary liver carcinoma. Germline-derived CDR1 and CDR2 are SGHAT and FQNNGV. The length of the CDR3 is 13 residues. The source material, roughly 18-30 mg of unsorted bulk tissue, was used to co-extract RNA and DNA. The authors made TCR beta cDNA from roughly 480 ng total RNA with a constant-region primer. Employing slightly modified ARM-PCR, three nested multiplex PCR rounds were run, and these gave rise to the TCR beta libraries. PCR rounds one and two used TRBV1-TRBV30 forward primers with a C-beta reverse primer for about 9 cycles each. TCRdb re-called the multiplex PCR reads through MiXCR, storing one row per CDR3 protein. The sample consists of roughly 20,000 distinct CDR3 sequences, 65% to 85% of them appearing once.

The V gene is TRBV11-2, the J gene TRBJ2-3; the D is unclear. Sequencing was done on a sample of liver tumor tissue from sampling region 1. The subset denotes: tumor region T1, superior pole. The receptor was isolated from a man in his forties or fifties with primary liver carcinoma and hepatitis B virus infection. CDR3 sequence reads: CASSLIGADTQYF. CDR3 sequence (DNA): TGTGCTAGCAGCTTGATTGGCGCAGATACGCAGTATTTT.